Sequencing of this TCR beta chain was carried out in a study of blood T cell repertoires in COVID-19 (dated by TCRdb to 2018 to 2020). Context from the whole study: Samples covering the acute and convalescent phases of COVID-19 were provided by collaborators in the United States, Italy and Spain. The repertoires were released in a freely available public database meant as a resource for research on the immune response to SARS-CoV-2. Where HLA class I and class II types were available, the types were taken from metadata supplied by the sample provider, not from assay-based typing. The samples were drawn from the first 160 participants of the ongoing ImmuneRACE study and from about 1,200 subjects provided by 6 global collaborators. The material from the prospective study consisted of cDNA or gDNA derived from T cells, B-cell-depleted T cells, or PBMCs. Nearly every sample came with metadata listing a de-identified subject ID, COVID-19 status, age in years and sex. Deeply sampled blood TCRbeta repertoires from subjects exposed to, actively infected with, or recovered from COVID-19 were included in the dataset. General findings and caveats noted by the study authors: Clinical and demographic metadata were provided uncurated, with the amount varying by source and participant.

Regarding this clone: The clone's antigen remains unknown. It has no much larger one-base neighbor in the sample; base qualities were not kept.

TCRbeta CDR3 regions were amplified from genomic DNA using the immunoSEQ Assay, a bias-controlled multiplex PCR. Per the source publication's procedure: The number of nucleated cells in each sample was estimated from the amplification of reference gene primers within the assay. Sequence reads were collapsed and filtered to measure the absolute abundance of every unique TCRbeta CDR3 rearrangement. For each sample, productive Simpson clonality was calculated as the square root of Simpson's diversity index across productive rearrangements. Entries here come from immuneACCESS through TCRdb and include only in-frame sequences with V and J called. Some clones fail to appear in such tables; in the studies checked, an unresolved V gene covers under half of the shortfall, and the cause of the remainder is unknown. V and J calls and clone size are copied from that table; D and trimming were computed from the DNA. The table for this sample lists just under 45,000 clones; 88% of them were counted only once. The biggest ten clones account for 1% to 1.5% of the sample.

Whole blood was collected in K2EDTA tubes by collaborating institutions according to the institutions' own protocols. For TCRbeta analysis, collaborator samples were shipped as frozen whole blood, as isolated PBMCs, or as DNA extracted from either sample type. CDR1 SEHNR and CDR2 FQNEAQ are derived from the germline V gene (reference sequence). The V end loses 1 base and the J end loses 6 bases, and a stretch of 10 bases separates them. Measured from the cysteine to the phenylalanine, the CDR3 is 15 residues long. This entry keeps only the CDR3 DNA: 45 bases, framed from base 1. The sequence is built from TRBV7-9 and TRBJ1-6; the D gene cannot be resolved reliably. This receptor was obtained from a woman aged 40 to 50 with acute or convalescent COVID-19. The material sequenced was peripheral blood. At the DNA level, the sequence is TGTGCCAGCAGCTTAGTTAGTACAGTTAATTCACCCCTCCACTTT. This encodes CASSLVSTVNSPLHF.